These 12 T cell receptor beta chains originate from one sample sequenced in a study of blood T cell repertoires in COVID-19. Sequencing was performed with immunoSEQ multiplex PCR; in TCRdb, only in-frame clones are kept and a portion is missing. The sample includes about 270,000 clones, about 89% of them seen just once. Input material: PBMCs or T cells enriched from blood (not recorded which). The receptors shown here come from a woman aged 18-29 years who had recovered from COVID-19.

The chain carries TRBV11-3 and TRBJ2-3; TRBD2 might be the D (6 bases). In germline, CDR1 is SGHNT, CDR2 YENEEA. Trimming took 1 base from V and 4 from J, leaving 15 bases between them. CDR3 size: 16 residues. The CDR3 loop reads CASSLVGGGGADTQYF. The CDR3 nucleotides read TGTGCCAGCAGCTTAGTCGGGGGAGGTGGTGCAGATACGCAGTATTTT.

This clone has only a few counts. The V gene is TRBV30, the J gene TRBJ1-1; no firm D call. The CDR3 is made up of 13 amino acids. V lost 4 bases and J lost 1, with 10 bases in between. The germline CDR1 and CDR2 sequences are GTSNPN and SVGIG (reference sequence). DNA for the CDR3: TGTGCCTGGAACAAACGGGGGAACACTGAAGCTTTCTTT. Residues: CAWNKRGNTEAFF.

The chain employs TRBV3-1 (or the pseudogene TRBV3-2) and TRBJ2-5, with unresolved D. The germline V gene has CDR1 LGHDT and CDR2 YNNKEL (reference sequence). Trimming cost V 0 bases and J 2 bases, with 10 bases left between them. The CDR3 spans 15 residues. The CDR3 protein is CASSQDWVEQETQYF. For the CDR3, the DNA is TGTGCCAGCAGCCAAGATTGGGTGGAGCAAGAGACCCAGTACTTC.

The chain combines TRBV13 with TRBJ2-1; D not resolved. There are 12 residues in the CDR3. Germline V CDR1 and CDR2: PRHDT, FYEKMQ (reference sequence). The V gene lost 1 base and the J gene lost 5 bases, with 3 bases spanning the gap. CDR3 nucleotides: TGTGCCAGCAGCTTAGACAACAATGAGCAGTTCTTC. Translated, it gives CASSLDNNEQFF. Combining the CDR3 with reference TRBV13 and TRBJ2-1 gives the whole variable domain AAGVIQSPRHLIKEKRETATLKCYPIPRHDTVYWYQQGPGQDPQFLISFYEKMQSDKGSIPDRFSAQQFSDYHSELNMSSLELGDSALYFCASSLDNNEQFFGPGTRLTVL.

The rearrangement uses TRBV27 and TRBJ1-6; no firm D call. CDR3 length: 16 residues. Germline CDR1 reads MNHEY; CDR2 reads SMNVEV (reference sequence). V gave up 2 bases and J gave up 0 bases, with 8 bases separating them. The CDR3 sequence: CASSLGESSYNSPLHF. CDR3 bases: TGTGCCAGCAGTTTAGGGGAGAGCTCCTATAATTCACCCCTCCACTTT.

This clone was recorded once. The chain links TRBV27 to TRBJ1-2; D may be TRBD1 (6 bases). V was pared by 6 bases and J by 6 bases, with 14 bases between. This CDR3 contains 13 residues. Looked up from germline, CDR1 is MNHEY and CDR2 is SMNVEV (reference sequence). CDR3 residues: CASRGSGENGYTF. Written as DNA, the CDR3 is TGTGCCAGCAGGGGATCAGGGGAAAATGGCTACACCTTC.

The chain has TRBV10-3 and TRBJ2-1; 10 bases match TRBD1. V lost 7 bases to trimming and J lost 7 bases; unmatched junction nucleotides: 10. Germline-derived CDR1 and CDR2 are ENHRY and SYGVKD. The CDR3 contains 15 residues. CDR3 in amino acids: CAITNRDRGRNEQFF. The CDR3 DNA reads as TGTGCCATCACAAACCGGGACAGGGGTCGGAATGAGCAGTTCTTC.

This clone occurred a few times. The V and J genes are TRBV6-2 or TRBV6-3 and TRBJ1-1; no firm D call. The CDR3 is 13 residues long. V lost 0 bases, J lost 7 bases, and 9 bases lay in between. CDR1 is MNHEY, CDR2 SVGEGT, per germline. Written as DNA, the CDR3 is TGTGCCAGCAGTTACTCGATTCGGGTTGAAGCTTTCTTT. Residues: CASSYSIRVEAFF.

This clone appeared once. The chain has TRBV7-9 and TRBJ1-1; weak D call: TRBD1 (6 bases). Trimming took off 8 bases at V and 4 bases at J, with 8 bases between the two ends. Germline CDR1 is SEHNR and CDR2 is FQNEAQ (reference sequence). There are 11 residues in the CDR3. The CDR3 here is CASGGGTEAFF. In DNA, the CDR3 is TGTGCCAGCGGGGGCGGCACTGAAGCTTTCTTT.

The V gene is TRBV12-3 or TRBV12-4, the J gene TRBJ1-2; TRBD1 aligns across 8 bases. The CDR3 has 13 residues. The V and J ends lost 3 bases and 3 bases, in that order; junction bases with no gene match: 0. Here the CDR3 reads CASSLDRDYGYTF. The CDR3 DNA follows: TGTGCCAGCAGTTTGGACAGGGACTATGGCTACACCTTC.

By frequency in the sample, this clone is large (0.1 to 1%). The V gene is TRBV19, the J gene TRBJ2-1; 13 bases are a match to TRBD2. The CDR3 sequence is 14 residues long. Looked up from germline, CDR1 is LNHDA and CDR2 is SQIVND (reference sequence). The junction had 5 bases not matched to a gene; V was cut back by 7 bases and J by 8 bases. The CDR3 reads CASTWTSGSDEQFF. The CDR3 nucleotides are TGTGCCAGTACCTGGACTAGCGGGAGTGATGAGCAGTTCTTC. Full variable domain (outside the CDR3, taken from reference TRBV19 and TRBJ2-1): DGGITQSPKYLFRKEGQNVTLSCEQNLNHDAMYWYRQDPGQGLRLIYYSQIVNDFQKGDIAEGYSVSREKKESFPLTVTSAQKNPTAFYLCASTWTSGSDEQFFGPGTRLTVL.

The chain recombines TRBV5-1 with TRBJ1-6; D is uncertain. V lost 3 bases and J 0 bases, leaving 10 bases between the germline ends. This CDR3 spans 16 amino acids. Germline CDR1 is SGHRS and CDR2 is YFSETQ. CDR3 in amino acids: CASSWTGSSYNSPLHF. For the CDR3, the DNA is TGCGCCAGCAGCTGGACGGGGAGCTCCTATAATTCACCCCTCCACTTT. The full variable domain, its missing parts supplied by reference TRBV5-1 and TRBJ1-6, is KAGVTQTPRYLIKTRGQQVTLSCSPISGHRSVSWYQQTPGQGLQFLFEYFSETQRNKGNFPGRFSGRQFSNSRSEMNVSTLELGDSALYLCASSWTGSSYNSPLHFGNGTRLTVT.